This T cell receptor (beta chain) was obtained from a study of cytomegalovirus exposure and HLA in healthy donors. From germline, CDR1 is GTSNPN and CDR2 SVGIG (reference sequence). There are 13 residues in the CDR3. V lost 0 bases and J lost 0, with 5 bases in between. Primers for the PCR totalled 60 Vbeta and 13 Jbeta. Clones were sequenced by immunoSEQ multiplex PCR, and TCRdb holds only the in-frame ones, with some missing. In the table there are 90,000 to 150,000 clones, 60% to 85% of which are singletons. The sample consisted of PBMCs. The rearrangement joins TRBV30 to TRBJ1-1, with no clear D. The TCR sequence derives from a woman aged 25 to 39 in good health and CMV-seropositive. The CDR3 sequence is CAWSVRVNTEAFF. In DNA form, the CDR3 reads TGTGCCTGGAGTGTACGGGTGAACACTGAAGCTTTCTTT.